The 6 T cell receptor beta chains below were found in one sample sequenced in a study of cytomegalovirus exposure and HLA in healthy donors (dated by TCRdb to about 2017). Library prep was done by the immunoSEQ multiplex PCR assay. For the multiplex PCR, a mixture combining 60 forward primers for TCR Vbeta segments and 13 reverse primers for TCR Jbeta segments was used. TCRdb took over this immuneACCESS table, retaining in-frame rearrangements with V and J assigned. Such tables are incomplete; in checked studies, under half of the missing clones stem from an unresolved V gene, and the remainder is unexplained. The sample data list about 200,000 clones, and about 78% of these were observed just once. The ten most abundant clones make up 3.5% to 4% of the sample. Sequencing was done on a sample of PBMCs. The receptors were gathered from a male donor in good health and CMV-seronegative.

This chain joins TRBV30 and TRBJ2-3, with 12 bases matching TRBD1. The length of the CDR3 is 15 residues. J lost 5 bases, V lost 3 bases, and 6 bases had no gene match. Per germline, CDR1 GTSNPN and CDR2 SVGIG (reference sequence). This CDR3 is CAWRAGTGGVDTQYF. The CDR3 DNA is TGTGCCTGGAGAGCCGGGACAGGGGGCGTAGATACGCAGTATTTT.

CDR3 in amino acids: CASSLSILPNSPLHF. CDR3 DNA: TGTGCCAGCAGTTTATCCATTCTACCTAATTCACCCCTCCACTTT. The V call is TRBV27, the J call TRBJ1-6; no firm D call. The CDR3 extends over 15 amino acids. V was trimmed by 0 bases and J by 6 bases, leaving 9 bases between them. CDR1 MNHEY and CDR2 SMNVEV come from the germline V gene (reference sequence).

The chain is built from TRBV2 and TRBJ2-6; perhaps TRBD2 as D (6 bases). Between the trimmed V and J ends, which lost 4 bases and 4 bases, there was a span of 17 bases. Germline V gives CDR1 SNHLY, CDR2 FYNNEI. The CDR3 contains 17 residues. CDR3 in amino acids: CASSGGTSPWGANVLTF. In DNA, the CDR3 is TGTGCCAGCAGTGGGGGGACTTCCCCCTGGGGGGCCAACGTCCTGACTTTC.

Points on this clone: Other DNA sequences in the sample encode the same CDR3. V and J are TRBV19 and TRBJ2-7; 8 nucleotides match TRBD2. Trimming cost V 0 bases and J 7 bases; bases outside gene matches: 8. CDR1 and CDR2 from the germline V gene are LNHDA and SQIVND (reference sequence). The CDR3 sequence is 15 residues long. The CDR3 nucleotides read TGTGCCAGTAGTATAGAAGCGGGAGCTACTTATGAGCAGTACTTC. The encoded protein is CASSIEAGATYEQYF.

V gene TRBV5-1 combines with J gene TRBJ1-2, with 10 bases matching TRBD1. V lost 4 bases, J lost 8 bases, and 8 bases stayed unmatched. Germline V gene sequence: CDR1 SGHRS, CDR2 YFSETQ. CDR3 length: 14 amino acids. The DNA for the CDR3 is TGCGCCAGCAGCCTAGGGACAGGGGCTTACGGCTACACCTTC. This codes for CASSLGTGAYGYTF.

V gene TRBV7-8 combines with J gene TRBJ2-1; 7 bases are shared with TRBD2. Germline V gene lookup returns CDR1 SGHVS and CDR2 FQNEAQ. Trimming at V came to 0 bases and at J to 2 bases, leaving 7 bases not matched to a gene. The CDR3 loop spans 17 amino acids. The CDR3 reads CASSLAPLLATYNEQFF. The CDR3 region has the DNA TGTGCCAGCAGCTTAGCGCCCCTACTAGCGACCTACAATGAGCAGTTCTTC.